One and the same sample provided the 22 T cell receptor beta chains below, sequenced in a study of cytomegalovirus exposure and HLA in healthy donors. The PCR employed 60 Vbeta primers together with 13 Jbeta primers. Data came from immunoSEQ multiplex PCR; TCRdb stores just in-frame clones and leaves some out. The sample comprises 200,000 to 300,000 clones, roughly 81% of which are singletons, and roughly 2% rests with the top ten. Sequencing input: PBMCs. Every receptor here comes from a woman between 40 and 55 years old in good health and CMV-seropositive.

V gene TRBV19 combines with J gene TRBJ1-6; 10 bases map to TRBD1. This CDR3 is built from 16 residues. The trim removed 4 bases at V and 3 bases at J, leaving 3 bases unmatched. Germline CDR1 reads LNHDA; CDR2 reads SQIVND (reference sequence). In DNA, the CDR3 is TGTGCCAGTAGTAACCGGGACAGGGGCTATAATTCACCCCTCCACTTT. Translation: CASSNRDRGYNSPLHF.

J is TRBJ2-7 and V is TRBV6-4, with 9 bases that match TRBD1. The CDR3 runs to 15 residues. With 4 bases clipped from V and 2 bases from J, the junction kept 6 bases outside the gene matches. Germline V gene lookup returns CDR1 MRHNA and CDR2 SNTAGT. Written as DNA, the CDR3 is TGTGCCAGCAGTGTTGAGGACAGGGGACCCTACGAGCAGTACTTC. It is translated as CASSVEDRGPYEQYF.

This clone was recorded only once. The chain joins TRBV7-9 to TRBJ2-5, with 7 bases fitting TRBD1. Germline V gives CDR1 SEHNR, CDR2 FQNEAQ (reference sequence). J gave up 4 bases and V 0 bases, and 2 bases lay outside the gene matches. This CDR3 comprises 14 residues. This CDR3 is CASSLAGGVETQYF. The CDR3 DNA sequence: TGTGCCAGCAGCTTAGCAGGGGGCGTAGAGACCCAGTACTTC.

The V and J genes are TRBV4-2 and TRBJ1-1; no clear D. There are 14 residues in the CDR3. The germline V and J ends were trimmed by 0 bases and 1 base, with 6 bases remaining between them. Germline V gene lookup returns CDR1 LGHNA and CDR2 YNFKEQ. For the CDR3, the DNA is TGTGCCAGCAGCCAAGACCCAGGGAACACTGAAGCTTTCTTT. Its protein is CASSQDPGNTEAFF.

The chain uses TRBV7-2 and TRBJ2-3, with D perhaps matching TRBD2 (6 bases). The V end lost 6 bases, the J end lost 5 bases, and 12 bases lay between the germline ends. The CDR3 consists of 13 residues. Germline CDR1 SGHTA, CDR2 FQGNSA. The chain's CDR3 is CASRPIAVDTQYF. The CDR3 DNA reads as TGTGCCAGCAGGCCCATAGCGGTAGATACGCAGTATTTT. The complete variable domain, with remaining parts taken from reference TRBV7-2 and TRBJ2-3, reads GAGVSQSPSNKVTEKGKDVELRCDPISGHTALYWYRQSLGQGLEFLIYFQGNSAPDKSGLPSDRFSAERTGGSVSTLTIQRTQQEDSAVYLCASRPIAVDTQYFGPGTRLTVL.

A few counts support this clone. This rearrangement joins TRBV27 to TRBJ2-5; a weak D match, TRBD1 (5 bases). Germline CDR1 is MNHEY and CDR2 is SMNVEV (reference sequence). V dropped 3 bases and J dropped 2 bases, with 10 bases sitting between them. The CDR3 contains 14 residues. The CDR3 coding sequence is TGTGCCAGCAGTTTTTCAGGGAAACAAGAGACCCAGTACTTC. Amino acid sequence: CASSFSGKQETQYF.

This clone was recorded only once. The chain uses TRBV6-6 and TRBJ2-7; possible D gene TRBD2, 5 bases. CDR1 and CDR2 (germline): MNHNY, SVGAGI (reference sequence). This CDR3 is built from 16 residues. Between the trimmed V and J ends, which lost 0 bases and 4 bases, there was a span of 16 bases. Here the CDR3 reads CASSYSSGAPGYEQYF. CDR3 nucleotide sequence: TGTGCCAGCAGTTACTCGAGTGGCGCCCCGGGGTACGAGCAGTACTTC.

The V gene is TRBV19, the J gene TRBJ1-1, with TRBD1 identical over 8 bases. CDR1 is LNHDA and CDR2 is SQIVND in the germline V gene (reference sequence). Trimming at V came to 10 bases and at J to 0 bases, leaving 4 bases not matched to a gene. The CDR3 covers 13 residues. In DNA, the CDR3 is TGTGCCACCGAGGACAGGGTGAACACTGAAGCTTTCTTT. This translates into CATEDRVNTEAFF. The full variable domain, its missing parts supplied by reference TRBV19 and TRBJ1-1, is DGGITQSPKYLFRKEGQNVTLSCEQNLNHDAMYWYRQDPGQGLRLIYYSQIVNDFQKGDIAEGYSVSREKKESFPLTVTSAQKNPTAFYLCATEDRVNTEAFFGQGTRLTVV.

The chain couples TRBV7-6 to TRBJ2-5; D might be TRBD1 (5 bases). The V end was cut by 1 base, the J end by 2 bases, with 8 bases between. This CDR3 is built from 14 residues. Germline loops: CDR1 SGHVS, CDR2 FNYEAQ. CDR3 in amino acids: CASSLGQTQETQYF. As DNA, the CDR3 is TGTGCCAGCAGCTTAGGACAGACTCAAGAGACCCAGTACTTC.

The V gene is TRBV2, the J gene TRBJ1-6; a weak D match, TRBD1 (5 bases). CDR1 SNHLY and CDR2 FYNNEI come from the germline V gene. The CDR3 runs to 14 residues. Trimming pared 2 bases from V and 9 bases from J, leaving 11 bases between. CDR3 residues: CASSETSQGSPLHF. For the CDR3, the DNA is TGTGCCAGCAGTGAAACAAGCCAGGGTTCACCCCTCCACTTT.

The CDR3: CASSSGQGWLYEQFF. DNA for the CDR3: TGTGCCAGCAGCTCAGGACAGGGGTGGCTGTATGAGCAGTTCTTC. The chain carries TRBV7-2 and TRBJ2-1, with 9 bases matching TRBD1. Germline V lookup: CDR1 SGHTA, CDR2 FQGNSA. The CDR3 loop spans 15 amino acids. The ends lost 4 bases at V and 8 bases at J; junction bases unmatched: 9.

The V call is TRBV4-3, the J call TRBJ1-1; the D is unclear. V lost 3 bases and J lost 3, with 11 bases in between. In germline, CDR1 is LGHNA, CDR2 YSLEER. The CDR3 length is 14 residues. CDR3 in amino acids: CASSQGLWDTEAFF. The CDR3 DNA sequence: TGCGCCAGCAGCCAGGGCCTATGGGACACTGAAGCTTTCTTT.

This chain connects TRBV30 to TRBJ1-2; 9 nucleotides line up with TRBD1. V lost 5 bases, J lost 7 bases, and 8 bases stayed unmatched. Germline values: CDR1 GTSNPN, CDR2 SVGIG (reference sequence). This CDR3 has 13 residues. DNA of the CDR3: TGTGCCTGGGAGAAGACAGGGGGGGTTGGCTACACCTTC. Amino acids: CAWEKTGGVGYTF. Full variable domain (remainder filled in from reference TRBV30 and TRBJ1-2): SQTIHQWPATLVQPVGSPLSLECTVEGTSNPNLYWYRQAAGRGLQLLFYSVGIGQISSEVPQNLSASRPQDRQFILSSKKLLLSDSGFYLCAWEKTGGVGYTFGSGTRLTVV.

The V gene is TRBV7-2, the J gene TRBJ1-6; D is unclear. This CDR3 has 15 residues. Germline CDR1 and CDR2: SGHTA and FQGNSA. V was cut by 1 base and J by 3 bases, with 7 bases left in between. The CDR3: CASSLVSDYNSPLHF. The DNA of the CDR3 is TGTGCCAGCAGCTTAGTGTCAGACTATAATTCACCCCTCCACTTT.

CDR3 residues: CATGSRDRAVFF. The DNA of the CDR3 is TGTGCCACCGGGAGTCGGGACAGGGCCGTTTTCTTT. The genes are TRBV27 and TRBJ1-1, with TRBD1 matching over 9 bases. Germline V gene lookup returns CDR1 MNHEY and CDR2 SMNVEV (reference sequence). Losses at the gene ends were 10 bases for V and 13 bases for J; bases not matched to a gene: 13. CDR3 size: 12 residues.

Details on this clone: Different DNA sequences within this sample yield the same CDR3. The CDR3 reads CASSPRTGSSYEQYF. The CDR3 nucleotides are TGTGCCAGCAGCCCGCGGACAGGGAGCTCCTACGAGCAGTACTTC. The V call is TRBV9, the J call TRBJ2-7, with 8 bases that match TRBD1. This CDR3 contains 15 residues. Germline lookup yields CDR1 SGDLS and CDR2 YYNGEE. V lost 4 bases to trimming and J lost 0 bases; unmatched junction nucleotides: 6. The full variable domain, its missing parts supplied by reference TRBV9 and TRBJ2-7, is DSGVTQTPKHLITATGQRVTLRCSPRSGDLSVYWYQQSLDQGLQFLIQYYNGEERAKGNILERFSAQQFPDLHSELNLSSLELGDSALYFCASSPRTGSSYEQYFGPGTRLTVT.

The chain combines TRBV5-6 with TRBJ1-1; 8 bases align to TRBD1. This CDR3 region has 15 residues. The V segment lost 4 bases and the J segment 6 bases; nucleotides outside the gene matches: 11. Germline V gene lookup returns CDR1 SGHDT and CDR2 YYEEEE. The CDR3 coding sequence is TGTGCCAGCAGCATTAGGACAGGGAAAAACGCTGAAGCTTTCTTT. Translated, it gives CASSIRTGKNAEAFF.

The rearrangement uses TRBV6-6 and TRBJ1-1; maybe TRBD1 (6 bases). Germline CDR1 and CDR2: MNHNY and SVGAGI (reference sequence). Trimming pared 4 bases from V and 0 bases from J, leaving 12 bases between. The CDR3 loop spans 15 amino acids. The CDR3 loop is CASSLDSSLNTEAFF. The CDR3 coding sequence is TGTGCCAGCAGTTTGGACAGTTCCCTGAACACTGAAGCTTTCTTT.

This sequence joins TRBV9 and TRBJ2-4; TRBD2 aligns across 12 bases. V shed 6 bases, J shed 4 bases, and the junction held 17 bases outside the gene matches. CDR3 length: 19 amino acids. Germline CDR1 is SGDLS and CDR2 is YYNGEE. CDR3 region: CASTTRSRPLAGGKNIQYF. For the CDR3, the DNA is TGTGCCAGCACCACACGTAGCCGTCCTCTAGCGGGAGGGAAAAACATTCAGTACTTC.

The V call is TRBV2, the J call TRBJ2-7; TRBD1 aligns across 7 bases. CDR1 is SNHLY and CDR2 is FYNNEI in the germline V gene. This CDR3 has 13 residues. Germline trimming cut 8 bases from V and 2 bases from J; bases unmatched to any gene: 6. CDR3 loop: CASGKTGTYEQYF. The CDR3 DNA follows: TGTGCCAGCGGAAAGACAGGGACCTACGAGCAGTACTTC. The full variable domain, in which reference TRBV2 and TRBJ2-7 provide the parts outside the CDR3, is EPEVTQTPSHQVTQMGQEVILRCVPISNHLYFYWYRQILGQKVEFLVSFYNNEISEKSEIFDDQFSVERPDGSNFTLKIRSTKLEDSAMYFCASGKTGTYEQYFGPGTRLTVT.

The chain is built from TRBV7-2 and TRBJ1-3; no firm D call. CDR3 length equals 16 residues. Germline values: CDR1 SGHTA, CDR2 FQGNSA. Trimming cost V 5 bases and J 2 bases, with 16 bases left between them. The CDR3 DNA reads as TGTGCCAGCAGCGACAATCCCCGAGAACCTGGAAACACCATATATTTT. This encodes CASSDNPREPGNTIYF.

The chain has TRBV11-2 and TRBJ2-7, with a weak D call TRBD1 (5 bases). Trimming stripped 0 bases from V and 6 bases from J, with 9 bases between. CDR1 and CDR2 (germline): SGHAT, FQNNGV. The CDR3 sequence is 13 residues long. CDR3 bases: TGTGCCAGCAGCTTAGACAGGGTTGGCGAGCAGTACTTC. Protein: CASSLDRVGEQYF.